This entry lists 30 T cell receptor beta chains sequenced from one sample in a study of blood T cell repertoires in COVID-19 (dated by TCRdb to about 2020). Library preparation was by the immunoSEQ multiplex PCR assay. Held by TCRdb, this immuneACCESS table contains in-frame sequences only and omits some clones. Under half of the omission traces to an unresolved V gene where checked; the cause of the rest is unknown. In all, the sample holds 130,000 or so clones, and roughly 80% of those were seen once. The ten biggest clones cover approximately 7.9% of the sample. The sequencing input was peripheral blood. The origin of the receptors is a human donor in a cohort sampled during active COVID-19.

The chain joins TRBV9 to TRBJ1-4, with TRBD1 identical over 8 bases. CDR1 SGDLS and CDR2 YYNGEE come from the germline V gene. The CDR3 is 17 residues long. V lost 4 bases, J lost 0 bases, and 8 bases stayed unmatched. CDR3 protein: CASSLTGGVATNEKLFF. Written as DNA, the CDR3 is TGTGCCAGCAGCCTCACAGGGGGTGTTGCAACTAATGAAAAACTGTTTTTT.

This rearrangement joins TRBV6-5 to TRBJ2-7; 7 bases line up with TRBD1. Trimming took 5 bases from V and 2 from J; bases not matched to a gene: 3. The CDR3 consists of 13 residues. The V gene's germline CDR1 is MNHEY and CDR2 SVGAGI. Written as DNA, the CDR3 is TGTGCCAGCAGTCGGGACAGAACCTACGAGCAGTACTTC. Its translation: CASSRDRTYEQYF.

This clone was found a few times. J is TRBJ1-1 and V is TRBV5-1; 7 bases fit TRBD1. Germline-derived CDR1 and CDR2 are SGHRS and YFSETQ. Trimming at V came to 2 bases and at J to 4 bases, leaving 5 bases not matched to a gene. This CDR3 comprises 14 residues. The CDR3 here is CASSFTGAGTEAFF. For the CDR3, the DNA is TGCGCCAGCAGCTTTACAGGGGCCGGCACTGAAGCTTTCTTT.

This clone occurred a few times. The rearrangement links TRBV7-9 to TRBJ2-7; TRBD1 might be the D (6 bases). Germline CDR1 reads SEHNR; CDR2 reads FQNEAQ (reference sequence). Trimming stripped 1 base from V and 4 bases from J, with 14 bases between. CDR3 size: 15 residues. CDR3 DNA sequence: TGTGCCAGCAGCTTAGAAACAGGGTGGAGGTACGAGCAGTACTTC. Residues: CASSLETGWRYEQYF.

The V and J genes are TRBV27 and TRBJ1-1, with D possibly matching TRBD1 (5 bases). The germline V and J ends were trimmed by 4 bases and 1 base, with 7 bases remaining between them. Germline V CDR1 and CDR2: MNHEY, SMNVEV (reference sequence). This CDR3 region has 13 residues. CDR3 DNA sequence: TGTGCCAGCAGTTCCCAGGGGAACACTGAAGCTTTCTTT. It is translated as CASSSQGNTEAFF.

This clone was seen only once. The chain joins TRBV29-1 to TRBJ1-3; 7 bases map to TRBD1. The CDR3 contains 14 residues. With 5 bases clipped from V and 0 bases from J, the junction kept 4 bases outside the gene matches. Germline loops: CDR1 SQVTM, CDR2 ANQGSEA. The CDR3 loop is CSVHPGGSGNTIYF. Written as DNA, the CDR3 is TGCAGCGTTCACCCAGGGGGCTCTGGAAACACCATATATTTT.

This clone was counted between two and nine times. V usage is TRBV7-9 and J usage is TRBJ2-7; TRBD1 aligns across 9 bases. Trimming cost V 3 bases and J 3 bases; bases outside gene matches: 3. CDR1 and CDR2 from the germline V gene are SEHNR and FQNEAQ (reference sequence). The CDR3 has 14 amino acids. CDR3: CASSLGQGLYEQYF. The DNA of the CDR3 is TGTGCCAGCAGCTTGGGACAGGGCCTCTACGAGCAGTACTTC.

The chain has TRBV3-1 (or the pseudogene TRBV3-2) and TRBJ2-6; 10 bases are shared with TRBD1. The CDR3 is 18 residues long. Germline CDR1 and CDR2: LGHDT and YNNKEL (reference sequence). With V trimmed by 3 bases and J by 1 base, 6 bases remained unmatched. The CDR3 bases are TGTGCCAGCAGCCACCGGGACAGGGGCCGTTCTGGGGCCAACGTCCTGACTTTC. The encoded protein is CASSHRDRGRSGANVLTF.

CDR3 sequence: CASRSGTGGYYEQYF. CDR3 sequence (DNA): TGTGCCAGCAGGTCCGGGACAGGGGGCTATTACGAGCAGTACTTC. The J gene is TRBJ2-7, the V gene TRBV6-5, with TRBD1 matching 12 bases. Losses at the gene ends were 6 bases for V and 4 bases for J; bases not matched to a gene: 7. The CDR3 contains 15 residues. CDR1 is MNHEY and CDR2 is SVGAGI in the germline V gene.

The chain links TRBV4-1 to TRBJ1-1; D remains unclear. V was clipped by 0 bases and J by 3 bases, with 11 bases between them. Germline V gene lookup returns CDR1 MGHRA and CDR2 YSYEKL. The CDR3 is 15 amino acids. As DNA, the CDR3 is TGCGCCAGCAGCCAAGACGCTCGGGGTGACACTGAAGCTTTCTTT. Translating it yields CASSQDARGDTEAFF.

Notes on this clone: The sample has other DNA sequences that encode this CDR3 too. J is TRBJ2-7 and V is TRBV29-1, with D maybe TRBD1 (6 bases). The V end was cut by 7 bases, the J end by 0 bases, with 10 bases between. CDR3 size: 12 residues. Germline CDR1 reads SQVTM; CDR2 reads ANQGSEA. CDR3 coding DNA: TGCAGCGCCCGGGACAACTCCTACGAGCAGTACTTC. Amino acids: CSARDNSYEQYF.

This chain uses TRBV11-3 with TRBJ2-7, with TRBD2 identical over 8 bases. The CDR3 is made up of 14 amino acids. Germline V gene data show CDR1 as SGHNT and CDR2 as YENEEA. Germline trimming cut 5 bases from V and 3 bases from J; bases unmatched to any gene: 6. CDR3 nucleotide sequence: TGTGCCAGCAGCCCAATGAGCGGGGGCTACGAGCAGTACTTC. Amino acids: CASSPMSGGYEQYF.

The chain joins TRBV25-1 to TRBJ1-1, with 7 bases matching TRBD1. This CDR3 has 17 residues. CDR1 and CDR2 (germline): MGHDK, SYGVNS. The ends lost 3 bases at V and 1 base at J; junction bases unmatched: 11. The CDR3 reads CASSDQGQSRGNTEAFF. CDR3 bases: TGTGCCAGCAGTGACCAGGGACAGAGCAGGGGGAACACTGAAGCTTTCTTT.

This clone was recorded once. J is TRBJ1-1 and V is TRBV6-1; no firm D call. This CDR3 comprises 13 residues. V gave up 2 bases and J gave up 4 bases, with 8 bases separating them. CDR1 MNHNS and CDR2 SASEGT come from the germline V gene. The CDR3 nucleotides are TGTGCCAGCAGTGAAAAGCGGGGCACTGAAGCTTTCTTT. Translated: CASSEKRGTEAFF.

The gene calls are TRBV2 and TRBJ2-7, with TRBD2 matching over 14 bases. Germline CDR1 is SNHLY and CDR2 is FYNNEI. The CDR3 extends over 18 amino acids. The junction had 14 bases not matched to a gene; V was cut back by 6 bases and J by 4 bases. The CDR3 region is CASSEGGTSGSVRYEQYF. In DNA, the CDR3 is TGTGCCAGCAGCGAGGGGGGGACTAGCGGGAGTGTTCGGTACGAGCAGTACTTC.

This chain connects TRBV6-5 to TRBJ2-7, with TRBD1 matching over 7 bases. CDR1 MNHEY and CDR2 SVGAGI come from the germline V gene. Trimming at V came to 10 bases and at J to 6 bases, leaving 9 bases not matched to a gene. The CDR3 spans 12 residues. This CDR3 is CATSTGRFEQYF. The CDR3 DNA reads as TGTGCCACCTCGACAGGGAGATTCGAGCAGTACTTC.

The chain uses TRBV3-1 (or the pseudogene TRBV3-2) and TRBJ1-4; D might be TRBD1 (5 bases). The CDR3 is 14 amino acids. Between the trimmed V and J ends, which lost 7 bases and 5 bases, there was a span of 14 bases. CDR1 and CDR2 (germline): LGHDT, YNNKEL (reference sequence). CDR3 DNA: TGTGCCAGCACCCCCGGCGGGGGAAATGAAAAACTGTTTTTT. This sequence encodes CASTPGGGNEKLFF.

This CDR3 reads CASSLEGQKGGYTF. For the CDR3, the DNA is TGTGCCAGCAGCTTAGAGGGACAGAAAGGTGGCTACACCTTC. The V call is TRBV13, the J call TRBJ1-2, with TRBD1 matching over 7 bases. The J segment lost 7 bases and the V segment lost 1 base, leaving 6 bases of the junction unmatched. CDR1 and CDR2 (germline): PRHDT, FYEKMQ (reference sequence). The CDR3 loop spans 14 amino acids.

This chain connects TRBV12-2 to TRBJ1-6. TRBV12-2 is a listed pseudogene. This CDR3 spans 13 amino acids. The CDR3 is CASRPDSNSPLHF. The DNA of the CDR3 is TGTGCAAGTCGCCCGGACTCTAATTCACCCCTCCACTTT.

Notes on this clone: The identical CDR3 is also encoded by other nucleotide sequences in the sample. The chain is built from TRBV6-1 and TRBJ2-7, with 11 bases fitting TRBD1. V shed 3 bases and J 2 bases; nucleotides not matched to a gene: 3. The CDR3 spans 15 residues. Germline V CDR1 and CDR2: MNHNS, SASEGT. This chain's CDR3 is CASSDRDRGAYEQYF. The CDR3 nucleotides are TGTGCCAGCAGTGACCGGGACAGGGGGGCCTACGAGCAGTACTTC.

In this sample, this clone turned up a few times. V usage is TRBV28 and J usage is TRBJ1-1; D might be TRBD1 (6 bases). CDR1 and CDR2 (germline): MDHEN, SYDVKM. V lost 7 bases and J 1 base, leaving 16 bases between the germline ends. This CDR3 has 15 amino acids. The CDR3 sequence is CASTFQGIGNTEAFF. The DNA for the CDR3 is TGTGCCAGCACCTTCCAGGGGATTGGGAACACTGAAGCTTTCTTT.

CDR3 sequence (DNA): TGCGCCAGCAGCTTGGGGAGGGGCGGGCAGGCAAGTGAAGCTTTCTTT. Translating gives CASSLGRGGQASEAFF. The rearrangement joins TRBV5-1 to TRBJ1-1; a weak D match, TRBD1 (5 bases). The germline gives CDR1 SGHRS, CDR2 YFSETQ. The CDR3 runs 16 residues. V was clipped by 0 bases and J by 7 bases, with 19 bases between them.

This clone showed up just a few times. The chain uses TRBV4-1 and TRBJ2-7, with 7 bases fitting TRBD1. V gave up 1 base and J gave up 0 bases; unmatched junction bases: 3. This CDR3 has 15 residues. Per the germline V gene, CDR1 is MGHRA and CDR2 is YSYEKL. The DNA for the CDR3 is TGCGCCAGCAGCCAAGCGGACAGGAACTCCTACGAGCAGTACTTC. Protein: CASSQADRNSYEQYF.

The CDR3 is CASSWGGETEAFF. DNA of the CDR3: TGTGCCAGTAGTTGGGGAGGGGAGACTGAAGCTTTCTTT. The chain recombines TRBV19 with TRBJ1-1; tentative D call: TRBD1 (5 bases). Per the germline V gene, CDR1 is LNHDA and CDR2 is SQIVND (reference sequence). The V gene lost 5 bases and the J gene lost 5 bases, with 12 bases spanning the gap. This CDR3 contains 13 residues.

The rearrangement uses TRBV19 and TRBJ2-2; the match to TRBD2 covers 11 bases. The V and J ends lost 1 base and 5 bases, in that order; junction bases with no gene match: 6. CDR1 and CDR2 (germline): LNHDA, SQIVND (reference sequence). CDR3 length: 17 residues. CDR3 in DNA: TGTGCCAGTAGTATAGGAGTAGCGGGAGGGCCAACCGGGGAGCTGTTTTTT. This encodes CASSIGVAGGPTGELFF.

The chain recombines TRBV5-1 with TRBJ1-4; 7 bases agree with TRBD1. Germline values: CDR1 SGHRS, CDR2 YFSETQ. This CDR3 has 17 residues. Losses at the gene ends were 4 bases for V and 6 bases for J; bases not matched to a gene: 15. CDR3 loop: CASSLNPGQSLYEKLFF. In nucleotides, the CDR3 is TGCGCCAGCAGCCTCAACCCGGGACAGAGCCTCTATGAAAAACTGTTTTTT.

This rearrangement joins TRBV5-6 to TRBJ2-7; D is possibly TRBD2 (6 bases). The CDR3 spans 14 residues. V gave up 0 bases and J gave up 4 bases, with 11 bases separating them. CDR1 and CDR2 (germline): SGHDT, YYEEEE. CDR3 in DNA: TGTGCCAGCAGCTTGGAGGGTAGCGGTTACGAGCAGTACTTC. Residues: CASSLEGSGYEQYF.

This clone was observed a handful of times. The rearrangement links TRBV28 to TRBJ2-7; TRBD2 matches at 10 bases. The CDR3 is made up of 16 amino acids. The trim removed 6 bases at V and 0 bases at J, leaving 8 bases unmatched. Germline lookup yields CDR1 MDHEN and CDR2 SYDVKM. CDR3: CASSLTSGVSSYEQYF. The CDR3 DNA reads as TGTGCCAGCAGCCTAACTAGCGGGGTTAGCTCCTACGAGCAGTACTTC. Based on the CDR3 plus reference TRBV28 and TRBJ2-7, the full variable domain is DVKVTQSSRYLVKRTGEKVFLECVQDMDHENMFWYRQDPGLGLRLIYFSYDVKMKEKGDIPEGYSVSREKKERFSLILESASTNQTSMYLCASSLTSGVSSYEQYFGPGTRLTVT.

CDR3 sequence reads: CASSFAGAAFF. In DNA form, the CDR3 reads TGTGCCAGCAGCTTTGCGGGGGCAGCTTTCTTT. The rearrangement links TRBV5-6 to TRBJ1-1, with D maybe TRBD1 (6 bases). Per germline, CDR1 SGHDT and CDR2 YYEEEE. This CDR3 is 11 amino acids long. The V end lost 2 bases, the J end lost 10 bases, and 9 bases lay between the germline ends.

V is TRBV5-1 and J is TRBJ1-2; possibly TRBD1 for D (5 bases). Trimming took off 0 bases at V and 4 bases at J, with 10 bases between the two ends. Per germline, CDR1 SGHRS and CDR2 YFSETQ. The CDR3 runs 14 residues. The CDR3: CASSLEGRGYGYTF. CDR3 sequence (DNA): TGCGCCAGCAGCTTGGAGGGGAGGGGCTATGGCTACACCTTC.